The T cell receptor (beta chain) described here comes from a study of cytomegalovirus exposure and HLA in healthy donors. CDR1 and CDR2 (germline): WSHSY, SAAADI. The CDR3 is made up of 15 amino acids. Trimming cost V 6 bases and J 5 bases, with 20 bases left between them. PCR used 60 Vbeta primers and 13 Jbeta primers. The data were produced by immunoSEQ multiplex PCR, yet TCRdb's version contains in-frame clones alone and is incomplete. Seen in this sample are fewer than 110,000 clones; the ten most common clones hold roughly 3.5%. This chain uses TRBV10-2 with TRBJ2-7; TRBD1 might be the D (5 bases). Sequencing used PBMCs. This clonotype was sampled from a man between 40 and 49 years old in good health and CMV-seronegative. Here the CDR3 reads CASSLTPRAFHEQYF. CDR3 DNA: TGCGCCAGCAGCCTAACACCCAGGGCCTTTCACGAGCAGTACTTC.